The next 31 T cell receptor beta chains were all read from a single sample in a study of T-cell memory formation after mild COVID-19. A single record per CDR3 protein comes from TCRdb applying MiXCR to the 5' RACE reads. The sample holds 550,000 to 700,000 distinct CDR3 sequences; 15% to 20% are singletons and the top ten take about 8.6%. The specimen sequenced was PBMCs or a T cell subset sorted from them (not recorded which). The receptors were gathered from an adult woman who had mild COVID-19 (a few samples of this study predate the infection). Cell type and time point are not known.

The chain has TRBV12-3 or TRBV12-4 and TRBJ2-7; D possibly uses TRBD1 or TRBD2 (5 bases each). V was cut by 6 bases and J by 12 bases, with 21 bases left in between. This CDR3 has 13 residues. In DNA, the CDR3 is TGTGCCAGCAGGCCCATGGGACCGACGAAAGCGTACTTC. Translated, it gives CASRPMGPTKAYF.

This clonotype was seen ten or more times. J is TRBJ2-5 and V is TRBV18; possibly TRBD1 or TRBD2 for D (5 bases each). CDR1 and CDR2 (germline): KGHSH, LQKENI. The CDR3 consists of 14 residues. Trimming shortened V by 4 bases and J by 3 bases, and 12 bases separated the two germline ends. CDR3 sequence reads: CASSRNGAEETQYF. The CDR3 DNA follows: TGTGCCAGCTCACGTAACGGGGCCGAAGAGACCCAGTACTTC.

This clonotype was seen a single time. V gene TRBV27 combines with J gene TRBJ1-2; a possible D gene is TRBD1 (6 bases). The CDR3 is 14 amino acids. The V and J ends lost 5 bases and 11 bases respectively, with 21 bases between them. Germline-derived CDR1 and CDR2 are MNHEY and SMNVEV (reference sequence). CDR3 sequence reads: CASSGAPGQGRYTF. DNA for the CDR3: TGTGCCAGCAGTGGAGCCCCGGGGCAGGGGAGATACACCTTC.

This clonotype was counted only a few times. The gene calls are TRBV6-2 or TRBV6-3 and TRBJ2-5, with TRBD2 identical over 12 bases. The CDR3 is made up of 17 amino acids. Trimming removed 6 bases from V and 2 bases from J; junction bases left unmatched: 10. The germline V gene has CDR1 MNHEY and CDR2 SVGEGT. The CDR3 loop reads CASRDRLAGALQETQYF. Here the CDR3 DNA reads TGTGCCAGCAGGGACAGACTAGCGGGAGCGCTACAAGAGACCCAGTACTTC.

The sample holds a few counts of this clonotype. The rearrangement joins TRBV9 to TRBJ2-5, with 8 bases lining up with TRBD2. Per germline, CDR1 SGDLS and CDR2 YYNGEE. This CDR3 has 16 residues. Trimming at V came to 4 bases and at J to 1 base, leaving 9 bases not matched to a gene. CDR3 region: CASSPYGLAGQETQYF. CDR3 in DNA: TGTGCCAGCAGCCCCTACGGGCTAGCGGGCCAAGAGACCCAGTACTTC.

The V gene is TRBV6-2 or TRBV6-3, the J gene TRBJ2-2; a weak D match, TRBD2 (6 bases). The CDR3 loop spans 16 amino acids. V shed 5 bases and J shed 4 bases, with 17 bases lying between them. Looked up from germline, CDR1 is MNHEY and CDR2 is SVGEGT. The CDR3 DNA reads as TGTGCCAGCAGTCAACCAGGAGGGGTGGGCACCGGGGAGCTGTTTTTT. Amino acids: CASSQPGGVGTGELFF.

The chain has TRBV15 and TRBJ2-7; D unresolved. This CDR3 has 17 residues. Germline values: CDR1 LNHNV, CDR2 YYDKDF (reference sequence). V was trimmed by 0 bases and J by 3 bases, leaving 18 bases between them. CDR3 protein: CATSRDDDGDLGYEQYF. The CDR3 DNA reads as TGTGCCACCAGCAGAGATGACGACGGCGACCTGGGCTACGAGCAGTACTTC. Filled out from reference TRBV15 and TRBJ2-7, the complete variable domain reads DAMVIQNPRYQVTQFGKPVTLSCSQTLNHNVMYWYQQKSSQAPKLLFHYYDKDFNNEADTPDNFQSRRPNTSFCFLDIRSPGLGDTAMYLCATSRDDDGDLGYEQYFGPGTRLTVT.

The CDR3 sequence is CASSPTGTGGELFF. CDR3 nucleotide sequence: TGTGCCAGCTCACCTACAGGAACCGGCGGGGAGCTGTTTTTT. This chain uses TRBV18 with TRBJ2-2, with D perhaps matching TRBD1 (5 bases). The CDR3 is 14 amino acids. The germline gives CDR1 KGHSH, CDR2 LQKENI. V shed 3 bases and J shed 7 bases, with 12 bases lying between them.

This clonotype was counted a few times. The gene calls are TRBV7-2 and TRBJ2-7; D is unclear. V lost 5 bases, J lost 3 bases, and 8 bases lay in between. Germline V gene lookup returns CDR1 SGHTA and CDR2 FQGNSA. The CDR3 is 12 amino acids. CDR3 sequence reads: CASSPIRYEQYF. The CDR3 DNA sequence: TGTGCCAGCAGCCCCATCCGCTACGAGCAGTACTTC. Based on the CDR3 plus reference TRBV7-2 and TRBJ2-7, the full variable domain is GAGVSQSPSNKVTEKGKDVELRCDPISGHTALYWYRQSLGQGLEFLIYFQGNSAPDKSGLPSDRFSAERTGGSVSTLTIQRTQQEDSAVYLCASSPIRYEQYFGPGTRLTVT.

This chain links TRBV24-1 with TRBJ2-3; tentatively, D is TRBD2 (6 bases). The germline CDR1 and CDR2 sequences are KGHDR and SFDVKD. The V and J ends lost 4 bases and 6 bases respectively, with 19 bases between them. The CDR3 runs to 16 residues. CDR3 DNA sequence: TGTGCCACCAGTGACCCCTCCGTAGCGGTGACCGATACGCAGTATTTT. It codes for CATSDPSVAVTDTQYF.

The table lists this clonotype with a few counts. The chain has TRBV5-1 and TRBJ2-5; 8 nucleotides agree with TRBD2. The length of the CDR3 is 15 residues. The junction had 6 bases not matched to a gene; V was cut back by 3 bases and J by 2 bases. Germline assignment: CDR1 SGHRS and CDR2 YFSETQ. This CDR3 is CASSYGTSEQETQYF. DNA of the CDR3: TGCGCCAGCAGCTACGGGACTAGTGAACAAGAGACCCAGTACTTC. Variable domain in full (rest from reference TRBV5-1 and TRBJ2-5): KAGVTQTPRYLIKTRGQQVTLSCSPISGHRSVSWYQQTPGQGLQFLFEYFSETQRNKGNFPGRFSGRQFSNSRSEMNVSTLELGDSALYLCASSYGTSEQETQYFGPGTRLLVL.

Here the CDR3 reads CASSQDTTGGWSTGELFF. CDR3 nucleotide sequence: TGCGCCAGCAGCCAAGATACTACAGGGGGTTGGAGTACCGGGGAGCTGTTTTTT. The V call is TRBV4-3, the J call TRBJ2-2; 8 nucleotides line up with TRBD1. V was clipped by 0 bases and J by 5 bases; unmatched bases: 11. The CDR3 runs 18 residues. Germline V CDR1 and CDR2: LGHNA, YSLEER.

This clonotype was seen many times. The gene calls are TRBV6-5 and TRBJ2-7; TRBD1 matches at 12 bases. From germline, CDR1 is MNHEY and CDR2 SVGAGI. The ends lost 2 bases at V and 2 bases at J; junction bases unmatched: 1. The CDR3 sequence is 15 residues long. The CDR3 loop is CASSYRDRGPYEQYF. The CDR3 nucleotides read TGTGCCAGCAGTTACCGGGACAGGGGGCCCTACGAGCAGTACTTC.

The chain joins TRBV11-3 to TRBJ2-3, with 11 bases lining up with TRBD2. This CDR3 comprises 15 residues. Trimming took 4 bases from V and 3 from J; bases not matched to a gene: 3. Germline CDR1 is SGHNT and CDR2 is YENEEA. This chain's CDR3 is CASSSSGGRTDTQYF. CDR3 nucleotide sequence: TGTGCCAGCAGCTCTAGCGGGGGGAGGACAGATACGCAGTATTTT.

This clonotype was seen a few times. The CDR3 DNA follows: TGTGCCAGCAGCTTAGCGCTGGGAGTGGGTTCCTACGAGCAGTACTTC. Amino acid sequence: CASSLALGVGSYEQYF. The chain recombines TRBV7-9 with TRBJ2-7; D possibly corresponds to TRBD2 (5 bases). Germline CDR1 SEHNR, CDR2 FQNEAQ (reference sequence). Trimming took 0 bases from V and 1 from J, leaving 13 bases between them. The CDR3 is 16 amino acids.

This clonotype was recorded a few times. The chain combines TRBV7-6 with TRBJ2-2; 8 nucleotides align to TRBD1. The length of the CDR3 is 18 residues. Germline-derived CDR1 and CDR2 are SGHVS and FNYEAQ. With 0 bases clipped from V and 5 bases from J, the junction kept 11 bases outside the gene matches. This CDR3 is CASSLADRVHIRTGELFF. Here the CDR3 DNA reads TGTGCCAGCAGCTTAGCGGACAGGGTACATATAAGAACCGGGGAGCTGTTTTTT.

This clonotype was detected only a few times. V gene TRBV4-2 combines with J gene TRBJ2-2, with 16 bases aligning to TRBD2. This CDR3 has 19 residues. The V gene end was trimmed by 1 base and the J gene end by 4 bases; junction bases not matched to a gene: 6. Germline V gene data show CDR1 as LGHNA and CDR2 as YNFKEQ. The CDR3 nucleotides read TGTGCCAGCAGCCAAGTCCCGGGACTAGCGGGAGGGGGCACCGGGGAGCTGTTTTTT. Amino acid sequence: CASSQVPGLAGGGTGELFF.

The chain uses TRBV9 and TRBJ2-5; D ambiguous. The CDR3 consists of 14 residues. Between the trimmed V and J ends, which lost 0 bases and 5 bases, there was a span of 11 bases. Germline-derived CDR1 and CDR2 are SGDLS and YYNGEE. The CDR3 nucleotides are TGTGCCAGCAGCGTAGGACGGGCGCGGGAGACCCAGTACTTC. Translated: CASSVGRARETQYF.

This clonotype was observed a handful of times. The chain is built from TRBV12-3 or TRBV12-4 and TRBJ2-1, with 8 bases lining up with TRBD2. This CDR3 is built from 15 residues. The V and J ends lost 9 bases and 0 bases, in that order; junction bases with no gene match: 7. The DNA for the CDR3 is TGTGCCAGTTACACTAGCGGAAGCTCCTACAATGAGCAGTTCTTC. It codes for CASYTSGSSYNEQFF.

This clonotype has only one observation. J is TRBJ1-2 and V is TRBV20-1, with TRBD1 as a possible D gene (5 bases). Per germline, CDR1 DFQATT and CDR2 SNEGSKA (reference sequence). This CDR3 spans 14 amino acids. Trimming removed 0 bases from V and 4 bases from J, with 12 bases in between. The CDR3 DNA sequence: TGCAGTGCTAGAGATAGCGACAGCTCCTATGGCTACACCTTC. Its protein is CSARDSDSSYGYTF.

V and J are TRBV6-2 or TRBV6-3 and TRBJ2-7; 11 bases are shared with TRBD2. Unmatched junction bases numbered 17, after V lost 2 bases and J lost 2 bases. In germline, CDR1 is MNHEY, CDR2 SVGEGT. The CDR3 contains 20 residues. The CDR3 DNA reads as TGTGCCAGCAGTTACCATTTCGGGACTAGCGGTCGTTCTGAAACCTACGAGCAGTACTTC. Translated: CASSYHFGTSGRSETYEQYF.

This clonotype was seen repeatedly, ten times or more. DNA of the CDR3: TGTGCCAGCAGCTTGACGTGGGGGGGTGAGCAGTTCTTC. Amino acids: CASSLTWGGEQFF. The chain couples TRBV7-2 to TRBJ2-1, with 7 bases identical to TRBD2. Germline V gene data show CDR1 as SGHTA and CDR2 as FQGNSA. V shed 3 bases and J 9 bases; nucleotides not matched to a gene: 5. CDR3 length: 13 residues.

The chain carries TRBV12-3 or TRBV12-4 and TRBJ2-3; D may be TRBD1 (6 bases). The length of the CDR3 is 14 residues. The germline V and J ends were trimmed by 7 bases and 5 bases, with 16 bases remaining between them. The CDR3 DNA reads TGTGCCAGCAATCCTAGGGGGAGAGGAGATACGCAGTATTTT. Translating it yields CASNPRGRGDTQYF.

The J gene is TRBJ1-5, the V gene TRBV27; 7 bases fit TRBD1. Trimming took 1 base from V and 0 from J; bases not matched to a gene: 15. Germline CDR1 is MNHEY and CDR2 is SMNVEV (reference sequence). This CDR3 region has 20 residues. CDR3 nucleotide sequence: TGTGCCAGCAGTTTATACGCACAGGGGTTGGGGGTTTATAGCAATCAGCCCCAGCATTTT. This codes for CASSLYAQGLGVYSNQPQHF.

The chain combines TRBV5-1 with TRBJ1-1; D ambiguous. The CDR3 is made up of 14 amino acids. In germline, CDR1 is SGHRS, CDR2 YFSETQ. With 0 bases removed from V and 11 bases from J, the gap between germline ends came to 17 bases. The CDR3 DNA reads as TGCGCCAGCAGCTTGGGGCCCGGGGAAAGAGATGCTTTCTTT. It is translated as CASSLGPGERDAFF.

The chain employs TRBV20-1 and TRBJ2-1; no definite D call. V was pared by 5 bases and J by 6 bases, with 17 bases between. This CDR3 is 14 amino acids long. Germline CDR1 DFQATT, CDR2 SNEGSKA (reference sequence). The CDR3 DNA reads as TGCAGTGCTCCAAGTCCCCCGGCTTTCAATGAGCAGTTCTTC. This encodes CSAPSPPAFNEQFF.

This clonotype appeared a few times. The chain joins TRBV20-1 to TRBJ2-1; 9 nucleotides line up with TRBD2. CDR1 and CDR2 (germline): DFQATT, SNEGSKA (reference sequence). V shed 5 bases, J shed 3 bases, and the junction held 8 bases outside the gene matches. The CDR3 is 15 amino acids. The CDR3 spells CSALGGTSNYNEQFF. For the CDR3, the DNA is TGCAGTGCTCTAGGCGGGACTAGCAACTACAATGAGCAGTTCTTC.

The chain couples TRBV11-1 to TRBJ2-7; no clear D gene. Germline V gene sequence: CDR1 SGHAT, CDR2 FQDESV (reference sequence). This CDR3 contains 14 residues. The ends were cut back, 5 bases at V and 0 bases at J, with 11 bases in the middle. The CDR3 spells CASSPGEASYEQYV. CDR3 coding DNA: TGTGCCAGCAGCCCTGGTGAGGCCTCCTACGAGCAGTACGTC.

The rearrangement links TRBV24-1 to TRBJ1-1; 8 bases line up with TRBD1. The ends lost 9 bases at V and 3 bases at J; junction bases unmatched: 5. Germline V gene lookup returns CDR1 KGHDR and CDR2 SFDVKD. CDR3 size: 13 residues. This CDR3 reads CATRDRRDTEAFF. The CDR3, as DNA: TGTGCCACCCGGGACAGGCGGGACACTGAAGCTTTCTTT.

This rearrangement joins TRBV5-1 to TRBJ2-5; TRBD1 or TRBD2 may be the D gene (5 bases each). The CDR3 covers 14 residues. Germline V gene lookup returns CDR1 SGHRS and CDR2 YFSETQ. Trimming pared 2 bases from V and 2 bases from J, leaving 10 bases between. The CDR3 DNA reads TGCGCCAGCAGCTTTCCGGGACGGCAAGAGACCCAGTACTTC. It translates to CASSFPGRQETQYF. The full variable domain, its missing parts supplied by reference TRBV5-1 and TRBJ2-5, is KAGVTQTPRYLIKTRGQQVTLSCSPISGHRSVSWYQQTPGQGLQFLFEYFSETQRNKGNFPGRFSGRQFSNSRSEMNVSTLELGDSALYLCASSFPGRQETQYFGPGTRLLVL.

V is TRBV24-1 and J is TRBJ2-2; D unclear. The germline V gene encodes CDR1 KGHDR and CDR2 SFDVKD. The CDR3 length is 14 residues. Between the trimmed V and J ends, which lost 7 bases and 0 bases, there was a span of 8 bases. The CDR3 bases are TGTGCCACCAGACAGAATTCGAACACCGGGGAGCTGTTTTTT. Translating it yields CATRQNSNTGELFF.